Below are 30 T cell receptor beta chains sequenced from a single sample in a study of molecular identifiers for immune sequencing clone quantification (dated by TCRdb to 2016 to 2019). Libraries were prepared through PCR. The instrument was a NextSeq 500. The public sequencing data were trimmed at Q25 with fastp and processed into clonotypes with MiXCR by TCRdb, which kept only in-frame beta chains. Records with the same CDR3 protein are collapsed into one entry carrying the most frequent genes and DNA. The sample yields over 90,000 distinct CDR3 sequences; about 32% were counted once. The ten largest clones take up less than 10% of the sample. Sequencing input: naive CD8+ T cells from blood, with Jurkat cell RNA spiked in. Reading the label with the study, this specimen's cell subset or site is: FACS-sorted CD8+CD4-CCR7+CD45RA+ naive T cells. These receptor sequences come from a human donor in good health. Some libraries in this study had Jurkat cell RNA spiked in.

This clonotype was observed a handful of times. The chain recombines TRBV6-5 with TRBJ2-7; D call uncertain. Germline lookup yields CDR1 MNHEY and CDR2 SVGAGI. This CDR3 has 15 amino acids. Trimming shortened V by 4 bases and J by 3 bases, and 16 bases separated the two germline ends. The CDR3 loop is CASSSLGGMIYEQYF. The CDR3 coding sequence is TGTGCCAGCAGTTCCCTAGGTGGCATGATCTACGAGCAGTACTTC.

This clonotype came up a few times. V and J are TRBV13 and TRBJ2-7; D is undetermined. V was pared by 6 bases and J by 4 bases, with 10 bases between. The germline V gene has CDR1 PRHDT and CDR2 FYEKMQ (reference sequence). This CDR3 is 12 amino acids long. CDR3 protein: CASRPWGYEQYF. The DNA of the CDR3 is TGTGCCAGCAGACCCTGGGGTTACGAGCAGTACTTC.

The rearrangement joins TRBV28 to TRBJ2-7, with D unclear. Trimming pared 3 bases from V and 0 bases from J, leaving 3 bases between. The germline gives CDR1 MDHEN, CDR2 SYDVKM. This CDR3 contains 12 residues. The CDR3, as DNA: TGTGCCAGCAGTTTTAACTCCTACGAGCAGTACTTC. Its protein is CASSFNSYEQYF. The variable domain in full, with the rest retrieved from reference TRBV28 and TRBJ2-7, is DVKVTQSSRYLVKRTGEKVFLECVQDMDHENMFWYRQDPGLGLRLIYFSYDVKMKEKGDIPEGYSVSREKKERFSLILESASTNQTSMYLCASSFNSYEQYFGPGTRLTVT.

This clonotype has more than one count but fewer than ten. This chain uses TRBV12-3 or TRBV12-4 with TRBJ2-7, with D unclear. The V gene lost 5 bases and the J gene lost 0 bases, with 11 bases spanning the gap. The CDR3 extends over 14 amino acids. The CDR3, as DNA: TGTGCCAGCAGTCGCTATGACGCCTCCTACGAGCAGTACTTC. Its translation: CASSRYDASYEQYF.

As concerns this clonotype: In this CDR3 the conserved last residue, phenylalanine or tryptophan, is missing, so a read error is likely. This rearrangement joins TRBV27 to TRBJ2-7, with TRBD2 matching over 7 bases. V was clipped by 5 bases and J by 7 bases; unmatched bases: 11. Germline CDR1 is MNHEY and CDR2 is SMNVEV (reference sequence). CDR3 length: 14 amino acids. The CDR3 DNA reads as TGTGCCAGCAGTATCGGACTAGTTGTTGGAGAGCAGTACCTC. Protein product: CASSIGLVVGEQYL.

Many counts were recorded for this clonotype. The chain is built from TRBV5-6 and TRBJ1-5, with 10 bases identical to TRBD1. Losses at the gene ends were 4 bases for V and 4 bases for J; bases not matched to a gene: 5. Germline loops: CDR1 SGHDT, CDR2 YYEEEE. The CDR3 length is 15 residues. The CDR3 sequence: CASSQGQGQNQPQHF. In DNA form, the CDR3 reads TGTGCCAGCAGCCAGGGACAGGGGCAAAATCAGCCCCAGCATTTT.

About this clonotype: A read error is likely, as this CDR3 ends without the conserved phenylalanine or tryptophan. V and J are TRBV4-1 and TRBJ2-7; 8 bases agree with TRBD2. The CDR3 is made up of 15 amino acids. From germline, CDR1 is MGHRA and CDR2 YSYEKL. V lost 4 bases and J lost 4; bases outside the gene matches: 9. The CDR3 loop reads CASSRLPGREYEQYY. The DNA for the CDR3 is TGCGCCAGCAGCCGGCTTCCCGGGAGGGAGTACGAGCAGTACTAC.

This clonotype was detected many times. The chain combines TRBV7-2 with TRBJ2-3; D is undetermined. Trimming left V 1 base short and J 0 bases short, with 8 bases between. The CDR3 length is 15 residues. The germline gives CDR1 SGHTA, CDR2 FQGNSA. Here the CDR3 reads CASSLGVTSTDTQYF. The CDR3 nucleotides are TGTGCCAGCAGCTTAGGGGTTACGAGCACAGATACGCAGTATTTT.

The chain links TRBV19 to TRBJ2-4; D may be TRBD1 (5 bases). The CDR3 extends over 12 amino acids. Germline CDR1 reads LNHDA; CDR2 reads SQIVND (reference sequence). Between the trimmed V and J ends, which lost 4 bases and 9 bases, there was a span of 10 bases. The CDR3 here is CASSKGQIIQYF. The DNA for the CDR3 is TGTGCCAGTAGTAAGGGGCAGATCATTCAGTACTTC.

On this clonotype itself: This may come from a read error, since a much larger clone is one base off. The chain links TRBV28 to TRBJ1-1; perhaps TRBD1 as D (5 bases). Trimming stripped 5 bases from V and 4 bases from J, with 11 bases between. This CDR3 comprises 13 residues. Germline CDR1 is MDHEN and CDR2 is SYDVKM. The CDR3 nucleotides read TGTGCCAGCAGTCCGACAGTAAGCACTGAAGCTTTCTTT. Its protein product is CASSPTVSTEAFF.

This clonotype was detected many times. CDR3 in DNA: TGTGCCAGCAGCGTAGGTACAGGGTCAGCTCAGCCCCAGCATTTT. It yields the protein CASSVGTGSAQPQHF. This rearrangement joins TRBV9 to TRBJ1-5, with D tentatively TRBD1 (6 bases). The germline V and J ends were trimmed by 0 bases and 6 bases, with 13 bases remaining between them. CDR1 is SGDLS, CDR2 YYNGEE, per germline. The CDR3 is made up of 15 amino acids. Variable domain in full (rest from reference TRBV9 and TRBJ1-5): DSGVTQTPKHLITATGQRVTLRCSPRSGDLSVYWYQQSLDQGLQFLIQYYNGEERAKGNILERFSAQQFPDLHSELNLSSLELGDSALYFCASSVGTGSAQPQHFGDGTRLSIL.

The chain carries TRBV29-1 and TRBJ2-7; D ambiguous. V shed 5 bases and J shed 5 bases, with 13 bases lying between them. The CDR3 spans 12 residues. The germline V gene encodes CDR1 SQVTM and CDR2 ANQGSEA. The CDR3 sequence: CSVRAGNDEQYF. The DNA of the CDR3 is TGCAGCGTTCGGGCAGGCAATGACGAGCAGTACTTC.

About this clonotype: At one of its ends the junction is not consistent with the germline gene, which may arise from a read error. The genes are TRBV2 and TRBJ1-5; weak D call: TRBD1 (5 bases). CDR3 length: 15 amino acids. CDR1 and CDR2 from the germline V gene are SNHLY and FYNNEI. The CDR3 region is CAGSVDSFSNQPQHF. The CDR3 nucleotides are TGTGCCGGCAGCGTTGACAGCTTTAGCAATCAGCCCCAGCATTTT. Variable domain in full (rest from reference TRBV2 and TRBJ1-5): EPEVTQTPSHQVTQMGQEVILRCVPISNHLYFYWYRQILGQKVEFLVSFYNNEISEKSEIFDDQFSVERPDGSNFTLKIRSTKLEDSAMYFCAGSVDSFSNQPQHFGDGTRLSIL.

This clonotype showed up many times. The chain recombines TRBV12-3 or TRBV12-4 with TRBJ2-3; TRBD1 matches 8 bases. With V trimmed by 6 bases and J by 4 bases, 6 bases remained unmatched. This CDR3 is built from 14 residues. The CDR3 spells CASSPDRGADTQYF. DNA of the CDR3: TGTGCCAGCAGCCCCGACAGGGGTGCAGATACGCAGTATTTT.

This clonotype was counted only a few times. The chain couples TRBV7-8 to TRBJ2-2, with 8 bases fitting TRBD2. The CDR3 has 16 amino acids. Germline V CDR1 and CDR2: SGHVS, FQNEAQ. The V and J ends lost 5 bases and 1 base, in that order; junction bases with no gene match: 6. In DNA, the CDR3 is TGTGCCAGCAGCCTAGGACTAGCACAGAACACCGGGGAGCTGTTTTTT. This codes for CASSLGLAQNTGELFF.

At least ten counts were recorded for this clonotype. The genes are TRBV15 and TRBJ2-3; 9 bases line up with TRBD2. Germline lookup yields CDR1 LNHNV and CDR2 YYDKDF (reference sequence). V was clipped by 2 bases and J by 1 base; unmatched bases: 1. This CDR3 spans 15 amino acids. The CDR3 nucleotides read TGTGCCACCAGCAGACGGACTAGCGGCACAGATACGCAGTATTTT. It specifies CATSRRTSGTDTQYF.

This clonotype appeared a single time. This is likely a read error, given that the CDR3 carries no conserved phenylalanine or tryptophan at its end. This chain connects TRBV4-1 to TRBJ2-7; D unclear. V lost 4 bases, J lost 0 bases, and 16 bases lay in between. This CDR3 spans 16 amino acids. CDR1 and CDR2 (germline): MGHRA, YSYEKL. The DNA of the CDR3 is TGCGCCAGCAGCCCGCAAAATACTTACAGCTCCTACGAGCAGTACATC. It translates to CASSPQNTYSSYEQYI.

The CDR3 DNA sequence: TGTGCCAGCAGCTGGGGGGCAGTAAACACTGAAGCTTTCTTT. This translates into CASSWGAVNTEAFF. The genes are TRBV13 and TRBJ1-1; D perhaps matches TRBD1 (6 bases). Germline V lookup: CDR1 PRHDT, CDR2 FYEKMQ (reference sequence). V was pared by 4 bases and J by 2 bases, with 11 bases between. The CDR3 length is 14 residues.

The sample holds a few counts of this clonotype. For the CDR3, the DNA is TGTGCCAGCAGTTTAATCGTCCCAGTAGGTAGGGTCGGAGGAGCCGGGGAGCTGTTTTTT. Its translation: CASSLIVPVGRVGGAGELFF. The chain employs TRBV28 and TRBJ2-2; weak D call: TRBD2 (5 bases). Germline CDR1 is MDHEN and CDR2 is SYDVKM. The CDR3 contains 20 residues. The V end lost 2 bases, the J end lost 6 bases, and 28 bases lay between the germline ends. Based on the CDR3 plus reference TRBV28 and TRBJ2-2, the full variable domain is DVKVTQSSRYLVKRTGEKVFLECVQDMDHENMFWYRQDPGLGLRLIYFSYDVKMKEKGDIPEGYSVSREKKERFSLILESASTNQTSMYLCASSLIVPVGRVGGAGELFFGEGSRLTVL.

The gene calls are TRBV7-8 and TRBJ2-3, with 8 bases fitting TRBD1. Trimming cost V 6 bases and J 4 bases; bases outside gene matches: 9. The CDR3 spans 15 residues. CDR1 is SGHVS and CDR2 is FQNEAQ in the germline V gene. In DNA form, the CDR3 reads TGTGCCAGCAGTAGGACAGGGAAACCATCAGATACGCAGTATTTT. Its protein is CASSRTGKPSDTQYF.

Regarding this clonotype: A read error may explain this, as a much larger clone is one base away. This chain links TRBV6-5 with TRBJ1-4, with TRBD1 as a possible D gene (6 bases). The CDR3 contains 11 residues. Germline-derived CDR1 and CDR2 are MNHEY and SVGAGI. The CDR3 DNA is TGTGCCAGCGGGACATCTGAAAGACTGTTTTTT. As protein: CASGTSERLFF.

This clonotype has a handful of counts. The chain carries TRBV5-1 and TRBJ2-5; 8 bases map to TRBD1. Germline V gene lookup returns CDR1 SGHRS and CDR2 YFSETQ. The V and J ends lost 0 bases and 4 bases, in that order; junction bases with no gene match: 5. The CDR3 contains 15 residues. The CDR3 reads CASSLGWTGRETQYF. CDR3 nucleotides: TGCGCCAGCAGCTTGGGATGGACAGGGCGAGAGACCCAGTACTTC.

This clonotype appeared many times. J is TRBJ2-7 and V is TRBV4-3; 8 bases map to TRBD1. The trim removed 4 bases at V and 9 bases at J, leaving 8 bases unmatched. The CDR3 is 13 residues long. Per germline, CDR1 LGHNA and CDR2 YSLEER. CDR3 nucleotide sequence: TGCGCCAGCAGCCGCGGACAGGGCTGGGCGCAGTACTTC. It yields the protein CASSRGQGWAQYF.

In this sample, this clonotype is medium-sized. The V gene is TRBV6-5, the J gene TRBJ1-1; D is unclear. V lost 6 bases and J lost 0, with 11 bases in between. Looked up from germline, CDR1 is MNHEY and CDR2 is SVGAGI. There are 14 residues in the CDR3. CDR3 residues: CASRPQNMNTEAFF. The CDR3 DNA reads as TGTGCCAGCAGACCACAGAACATGAACACTGAAGCTTTCTTT.

Concerning this clonotype itself: Given the absence of the conserved phenylalanine or tryptophan at the CDR3 end, a read error is likely. The rearrangement joins TRBV19 to TRBJ2-3, with no clear D. Germline lookup yields CDR1 LNHDA and CDR2 SQIVND (reference sequence). The CDR3 has 15 residues. The DNA of the CDR3 is TGTGCCGGTAGTGTAACCGGGTCTAGCACAGATACGCAGTATATT. Its translation: CAGSVTGSSTDTQYI.

This clonotype was counted a few times. The chain has TRBV9 and TRBJ1-1; no firm D call. Trimming pared 0 bases from V and 2 bases from J, leaving 14 bases between. CDR3 length: 16 amino acids. Germline loops: CDR1 SGDLS, CDR2 YYNGEE. CDR3 protein: CASSVGGDPRNTEAFF. Here the CDR3 DNA reads TGTGCCAGCAGCGTAGGGGGAGACCCTCGTAACACTGAAGCTTTCTTT.

This clonotype has only a few counts. V and J are TRBV6-2 or TRBV6-3 and TRBJ2-3, with TRBD2 identical over 7 bases. V was pared by 5 bases and J by 4 bases, with 12 bases of the junction left unmatched. The CDR3 spans 16 residues. CDR1 is MNHEY, CDR2 SVGEGT, per germline. CDR3 sequence reads: CASSHLRGSDADTQYF. The CDR3 DNA follows: TGTGCCAGCAGTCACCTCCGCGGGAGTGACGCAGATACGCAGTATTTT.

Remarks on this clonotype: A much larger clone lies one base from this, so it may be a read error. The chain links TRBV9 to TRBJ2-3; D remains ambiguous. The ends were cut back, 7 bases at V and 0 bases at J, with 12 bases in the middle. This CDR3 spans 14 amino acids. CDR1 SGDLS and CDR2 YYNGEE come from the germline V gene. CDR3 coding DNA: TGTGCCAGCGGCGAACGGATCAGCACAGATACGCAGTATTTT. Its translation: CASGERISTDTQYF.

With respect to this clonotype: A much larger clonotype is one base distant, so this may be a read error. The V and J genes are TRBV28 and TRBJ1-1, with TRBD1 identical over 9 bases. Germline V gene data show CDR1 as MDHEN and CDR2 as SYDVKM. CDR3 size: 13 residues. DNA of the CDR3: TGTGCCAGCAGCTACAGGGGGCGGACTGAAGCTATCTTT. This codes for CASSYRGRTEAIF.

Remarks on this clonotype: A single base separates this from a much larger clone, so it may be a read error. The chain employs TRBV7-2 and TRBJ2-7, with D perhaps matching TRBD1 (6 bases). Germline V gives CDR1 SGHTA, CDR2 FQGNSA. The CDR3 length is 15 residues. CDR3 amino acids: CASSFQKGETYEQSF. In nucleotides, the CDR3 is TGTGCCAGCAGCTTTCAAAAGGGGGAAACCTACGAGCAGTCCTTC.